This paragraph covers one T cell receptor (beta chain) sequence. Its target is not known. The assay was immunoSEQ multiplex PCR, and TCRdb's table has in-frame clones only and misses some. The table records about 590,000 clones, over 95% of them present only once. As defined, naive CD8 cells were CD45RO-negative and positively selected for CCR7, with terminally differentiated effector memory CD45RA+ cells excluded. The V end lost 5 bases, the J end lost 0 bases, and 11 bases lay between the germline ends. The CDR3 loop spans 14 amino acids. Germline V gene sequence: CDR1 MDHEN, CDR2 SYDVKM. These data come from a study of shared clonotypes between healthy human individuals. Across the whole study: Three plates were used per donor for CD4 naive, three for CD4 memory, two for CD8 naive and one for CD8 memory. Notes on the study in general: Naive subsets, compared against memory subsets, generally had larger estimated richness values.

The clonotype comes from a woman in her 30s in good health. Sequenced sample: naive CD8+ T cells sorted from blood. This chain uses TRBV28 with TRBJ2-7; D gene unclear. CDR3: CASSHPIPSYEQYF. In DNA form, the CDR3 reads TGTGCCAGCAGTCATCCCATTCCCTCCTACGAGCAGTACTTC.